This TCR beta chain was sequenced during a study of radiotherapy plus CTLA-4 blockade in lung cancer. The study, taken as a whole, reports: The best prediction of response reportedly came from early blood T cell clone dynamics, with interferon-beta. Among blood TCR repertoires after radiotherapy plus ipilimumab, tumor-derived clones expanded.

The germline V gene encodes CDR1 GTSNPN and CDR2 SVGIG (reference sequence). The CDR3 is 12 amino acids. Trimming removed 4 bases from V and 3 bases from J, with 9 bases in between. Of note for this clone: Its antigen is as yet unknown.

Assay: immunoSEQ multiplex PCR; the TCRdb copy retains only in-frame clones and omits some. The sample shows approximately 52,000 clones, about 77% of them seen only once. The receptor was isolated from a human donor with non-small cell lung cancer whose response to radiotherapy plus ipilimumab could not be evaluated. The material was peripheral blood, obtained from a patient treated with radiotherapy plus ipilimumab. The V and J genes are TRBV30 and TRBJ1-1; D uncertain. CDR3 sequence (DNA): TGTGCCTGGAAGTTCACAGACACTGAAGCTTTCTTT. It yields the protein CAWKFTDTEAFF.